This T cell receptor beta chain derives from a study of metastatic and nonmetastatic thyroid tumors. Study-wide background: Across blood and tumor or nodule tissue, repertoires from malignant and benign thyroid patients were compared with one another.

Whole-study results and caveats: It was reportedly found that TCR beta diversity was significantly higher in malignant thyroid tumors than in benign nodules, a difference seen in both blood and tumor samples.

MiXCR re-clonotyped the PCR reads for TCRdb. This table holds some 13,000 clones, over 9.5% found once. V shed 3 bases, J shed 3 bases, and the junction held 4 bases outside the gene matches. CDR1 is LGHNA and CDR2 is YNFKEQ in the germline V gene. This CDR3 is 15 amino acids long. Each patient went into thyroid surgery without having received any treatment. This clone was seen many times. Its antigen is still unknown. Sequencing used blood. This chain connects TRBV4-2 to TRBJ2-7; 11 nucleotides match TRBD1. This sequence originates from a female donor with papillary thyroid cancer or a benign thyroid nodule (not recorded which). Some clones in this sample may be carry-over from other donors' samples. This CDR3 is CASSQGQGVLYEQYF. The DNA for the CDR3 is TGTGCCAGCAGCCAGGGACAGGGGGTCCTCTACGAGCAGTACTTC.